This TCR beta chain was retrieved from a study of T cell responses to AZD1222 COVID-19 vaccine. In this sample, this clone turned up once. Its antigen remains unknown. Libraries were prepared by immunoSEQ multiplex PCR; TCRdb keeps only in-frame clonotypes and omits some of them. The sample contains 140,000 or so clones, 92% of which appear only once. The CDR3 contains 12 residues. Unmatched junction bases numbered 4, after V lost 8 bases and J lost 10 bases. The germline CDR1 and CDR2 sequences are SEHNR and FQNEAQ (reference sequence). The study, taken as a whole, reports: Donors were chiefly white British, with a greater number of females, and clonal diversity was perhaps underestimated.

The chain has TRBV7-9 and TRBJ1-6; TRBD1 matches 8 bases. The receptor was derived from an adult who received the AZD1222 COVID-19 vaccine. The specimen was peripheral blood, collected 28 days after the second AZD1222 dose. The CDR3 protein is CASGQGDSPLHF. Written as DNA, the CDR3 is TGTGCCAGCGGACAGGGTGACTCACCCCTCCACTTT.